This TCR beta chain was identified in a study of molecular identifiers for immune sequencing clone quantification listed by TCRdb under 2018. At the level of the whole study: For a replicate experiment, the RNA from either roughly 18,000 or 92,000 naive CD8 T cells was divided into five aliquots, and four of those aliquots went on to sequencing. The study was a methods study using CD8 T cells to benchmark molecular-identifier clustering-based TCR repertoire sequencing (MIDCIRS) and TCR RNA copy counting. The paper's findings and limits, for the study overall: Without barcode sub-clustering, chimeric consensus sequences inflated TCR diversity; chimeras reached as high as 47%. About 3.1 recovered TCR RNA copies per cell were obtained by modeling, versus approximately 10 by digital PCR, implying a capture efficiency of about 30%. In CMV-specific effector cells, clones with more than 20 RNA copies accounted for over 98% of molecules, whereas in naive cells such clones accounted for under 1%. The naive libraries included spiked-in Jurkat TCR RNA (over nine copies' worth), and this RNA is not part of the donor repertoire. A single cell's worth of spiked-in Jurkat TCR RNA was reported detectable even among one million naive CD8 T cells. Highly expanded clone sizes could be underestimated because identical TCR molecules may share a barcode.

Worth noting for this clonotype: What this receptor recognizes is not known. Per-nucleotide qualities are absent, and no much larger clonotype sits a single base away.

Libraries of naive CD8 T cells were built from approximately 20,000 to 980,000 sorted cells, with 10%, 30% or 50% of the purified RNA used. On a BD FACSAria II, naive CD8 T cells were FACS-sorted as CD8+CD4-CCR7+CD45RA+ and collected into RLT Plus buffer. To test detection sensitivity, Jurkat RNA equal to ten TCR copies was added to samples of roughly 18,000-1,000,000 naive CD8 T cells. Enrichment of CD8 T cells was performed with RosetteSep CD8+ T Cell Enrichment Cocktail and Ficoll-Paque, after which ACK red cell lysis was carried out. CDR1 and CDR2 were assigned from the germline V gene as SGHTA and FQGNSA. Taken from cysteine to phenylalanine, the CDR3 has 15 residues. Only the CDR3 region is kept as DNA, spanning 45 bases read in frame from base 1. Germline trimming: 5 bases from V, 5 bases from J; junction bases outside gene matches: 9. Libraries were prepared through PCR. Sequencing was carried out with a NextSeq 500. Bulk TCR libraries were prepared as previously described, using TCR primers listed in Table S5. The Qiagen AllPrep DNA/RNA kit was used to purify total RNA. Before analysis, reads from multiple sequencing runs of one library were combined. Per the original workflow: Reads were retained only if their TCR constant sequence matched exactly, and those retained reads were trimmed to 150 nt and grouped according to their 12-nt molecular barcodes. Within each barcode group, reads were sub-clustered at a 15% Levenshtein threshold, and quality-weighted consensus sequences were built per RNA molecule. Non-functional sequences were discarded, and so were lower-count sequences lying one edit away from another sequence. On the basis of fitting two negative binomial distributions, barcode sub-clusters with fewer than 20% of the maximum read count were discarded. The raw public reads went through TCRdb reprocessing: fastp at Q25, MiXCR clone calling, in-frame beta chains kept. All rows with the same CDR3 protein become a single entry with the most common DNA and genes. These V and J calls derive from TCRdb rather than the authors' analysis. The sample table contains nearly 650,000 distinct CDR3 sequences; only one count was recorded for around 25% of them. Of the sample, 0.6% to 0.9% is held by the ten largest clones.

The sequenced material came from naive CD8+ T cells from blood, with Jurkat cell RNA spiked in. Per the publication, the cell subset or site label means: FACS-sorted CD8+CD4-CCR7+CD45RA+ naive T cells. This clonotype was obtained from a human donor in good health. Some libraries in this study had Jurkat cell RNA spiked in. This chain is built from TRBV7-2 and TRBJ2-5, with TRBD2 identical over 9 junction bases. The CDR3 here reads CASSGGTSYWETQYF. In nucleotides, the sequence is TGTGCCAGCAGCGGGGGGACTAGCTACTGGGAGACCCAGTACTTC.